The rows below give T cell receptor beta chains drawn from one sample of a study of blood T cell repertoires in COVID-19. Only in-frame clones appear in the TCRdb table, and some are missing; sequencing was by immunoSEQ multiplex PCR. The top ten clones hold 4% to 5% of a sample with some 39,000 clones, more than 70% of them seen once. Sequenced material: peripheral blood. The receptors stem from a man in his fifties or sixties with acute or convalescent COVID-19. The CDR3 runs from the conserved cysteine through the conserved F or W. Each record gives: V gene, D gene, J gene, clone size, CDR3 DNA, CDR3 protein. The D gene is left open where the match is weak. The size field is filled for only some rows; it gives once, few, many or a size class.

>TRBV18|TRBD1|TRBJ2-1|NA
TGTGCCAGCTCACCAAGTCGCGACAGGGGGAGGTTTGAGCAGTTCTTC
CASSPSRDRGRFEQFF
>TRBV7-3|NA|TRBJ1-6|NA
TGTGCCAGCAGCGCGTCAACAGGGAATTCACCCCTCCACTTT
CASSASTGNSPLHF
>TRBV6-1|NA|TRBJ2-4|once
TGTGCCAGCAGTGAATCGGGAGCCAAAAACATTCAGTACTTC
CASSESGAKNIQYF
>TRBV27|TRBD1|TRBJ1-2|NA
TGTGCCAGCAAAAAACAGGGGGCGCGTGGGGGCTACACCTTC
CASKKQGARGGYTF
>TRBV7-3|TRBD2|TRBJ2-3|NA
TGTGCCAGCAGCTTAGGTAGTAGCGGGATAGATACGCAGTATTTT
CASSLGSSGIDTQYF
>TRBV5-1|NA|TRBJ2-3|NA
TGCGCCAGCAGCTTAGAATCCGGGGGAAGCACAGATACGCAGTATTTT
CASSLESGGSTDTQYF
>TRBV19|TRBD2|TRBJ2-1|NA
TGTGCCAGTAGTATAAGTCGACAGAAGGGACTACCCCAAGGTGGTGAGCAGTTCTTC
CASSISRQKGLPQGGEQFF
>TRBV11-2|TRBD2|TRBJ2-7|NA
TGTGCCAGCAGCTTAGATGTCGCTAGCGGAGGCCGCGGGCAGTACTTC
CASSLDVASGGRGQYF
>TRBV7-2|NA|TRBJ2-7|NA
TGTGCCAGCAGCTTAATTGCCGAGTCCGAGCAGTACTTC
CASSLIAESEQYF
>TRBV15|NA|TRBJ1-1|few
TGTGCCACCAGCAGAGCCGGCTCAGGAGGCCCCGAAGCTTTCTTT
CATSRAGSGGPEAFF